Reported below is one T cell receptor beta chain. This entry comes from a study of blood T cell repertoires in COVID-19. The protocol was immunoSEQ multiplex PCR, while the TCRdb copy is restricted to in-frame clones and leaves out a portion. The sample records about 410,000 clones, over 75% being singletons. Trimming shortened V by 4 bases and J by 4 bases, and 14 bases separated the two germline ends. The CDR3 consists of 14 residues. From germline, CDR1 is SGHNT and CDR2 YYREEE (reference sequence). This sequence was found in a woman in her forties with COVID-19, enrolled during active disease. J is TRBJ1-1 and V is TRBV5-4; tentative D call: TRBD1 (6 bases). The sample was peripheral blood. The CDR3 nucleotides read TGTGCCAGCAGCCTTTACAGGGTGGGCACTGAAGCTTTCTTT. Translating it yields CASSLYRVGTEAFF.